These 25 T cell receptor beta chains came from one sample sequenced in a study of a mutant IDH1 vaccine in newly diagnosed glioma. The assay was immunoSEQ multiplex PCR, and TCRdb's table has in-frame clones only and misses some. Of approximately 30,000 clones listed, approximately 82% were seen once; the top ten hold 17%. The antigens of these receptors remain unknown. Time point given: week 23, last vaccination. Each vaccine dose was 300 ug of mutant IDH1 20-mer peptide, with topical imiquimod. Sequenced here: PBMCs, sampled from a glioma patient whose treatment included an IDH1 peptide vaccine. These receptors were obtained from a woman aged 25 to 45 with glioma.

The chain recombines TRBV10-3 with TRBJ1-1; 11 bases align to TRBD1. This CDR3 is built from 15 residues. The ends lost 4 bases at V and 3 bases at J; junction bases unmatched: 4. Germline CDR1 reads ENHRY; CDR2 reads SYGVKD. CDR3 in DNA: TGTGCCATCAGTGGGACAGGGGGCGGACACACTGAAGCTTTCTTT. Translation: CAISGTGGGHTEAFF.

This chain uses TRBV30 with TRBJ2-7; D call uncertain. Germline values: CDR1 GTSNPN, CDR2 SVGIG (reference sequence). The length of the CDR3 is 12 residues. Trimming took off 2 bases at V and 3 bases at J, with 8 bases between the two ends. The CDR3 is CAWSQQSYEQYF. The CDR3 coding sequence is TGTGCCTGGAGTCAACAGAGCTACGAGCAGTACTTC.

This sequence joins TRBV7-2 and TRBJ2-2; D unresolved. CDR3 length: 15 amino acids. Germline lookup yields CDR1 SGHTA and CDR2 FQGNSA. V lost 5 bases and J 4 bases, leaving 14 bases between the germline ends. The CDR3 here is CASSPRHDFTGELFF. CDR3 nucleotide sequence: TGTGCCAGCAGCCCCCGGCACGATTTCACCGGGGAGCTGTTTTTT.

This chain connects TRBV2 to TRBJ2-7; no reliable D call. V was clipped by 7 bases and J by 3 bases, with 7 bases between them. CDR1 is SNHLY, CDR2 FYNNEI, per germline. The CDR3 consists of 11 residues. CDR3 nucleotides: TGTGCCAGCAACCTGGGCTACGAGCAGTACTTC. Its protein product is CASNLGYEQYF. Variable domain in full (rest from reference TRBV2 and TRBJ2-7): EPEVTQTPSHQVTQMGQEVILRCVPISNHLYFYWYRQILGQKVEFLVSFYNNEISEKSEIFDDQFSVERPDGSNFTLKIRSTKLEDSAMYFCASNLGYEQYFGPGTRLTVT.

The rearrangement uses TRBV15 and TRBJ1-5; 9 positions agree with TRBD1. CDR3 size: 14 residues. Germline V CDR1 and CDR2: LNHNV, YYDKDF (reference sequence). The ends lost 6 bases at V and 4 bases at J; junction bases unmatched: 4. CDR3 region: CATSIGTGNQPQHF. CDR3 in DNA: TGTGCCACCAGTATCGGGACAGGGAATCAGCCCCAGCATTTT.

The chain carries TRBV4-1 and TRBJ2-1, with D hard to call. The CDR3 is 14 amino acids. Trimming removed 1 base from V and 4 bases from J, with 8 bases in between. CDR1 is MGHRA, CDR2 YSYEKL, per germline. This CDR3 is CASSQVEDYNEQFF. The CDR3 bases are TGCGCCAGCAGCCAAGTAGAGGATTACAATGAGCAGTTCTTC.

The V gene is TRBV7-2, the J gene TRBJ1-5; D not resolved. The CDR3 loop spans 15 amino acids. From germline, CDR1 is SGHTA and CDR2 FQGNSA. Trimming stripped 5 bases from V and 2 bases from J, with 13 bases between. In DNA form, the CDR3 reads TGTGCCAGCAGCCCGGGAGGGAGGGGCAATCAGCCCCAGCATTTT. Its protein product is CASSPGGRGNQPQHF.

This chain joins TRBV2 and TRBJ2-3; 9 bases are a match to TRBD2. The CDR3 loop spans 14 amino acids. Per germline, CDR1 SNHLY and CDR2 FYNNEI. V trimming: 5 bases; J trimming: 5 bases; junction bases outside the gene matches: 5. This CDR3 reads CASSLAGRLDTQYF. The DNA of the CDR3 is TGTGCCAGCAGTCTAGCGGGGAGGTTAGATACGCAGTATTTT. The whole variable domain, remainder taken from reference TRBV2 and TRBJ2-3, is EPEVTQTPSHQVTQMGQEVILRCVPISNHLYFYWYRQILGQKVEFLVSFYNNEISEKSEIFDDQFSVERPDGSNFTLKIRSTKLEDSAMYFCASSLAGRLDTQYFGPGTRLTVL.

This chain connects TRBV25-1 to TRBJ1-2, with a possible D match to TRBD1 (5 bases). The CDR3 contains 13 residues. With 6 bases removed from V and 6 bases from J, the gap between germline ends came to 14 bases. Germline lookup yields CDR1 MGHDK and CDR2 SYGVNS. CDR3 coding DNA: TGTGCCAGCAGCCCGGGACGGGTAAATGGCTACACCTTC. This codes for CASSPGRVNGYTF.

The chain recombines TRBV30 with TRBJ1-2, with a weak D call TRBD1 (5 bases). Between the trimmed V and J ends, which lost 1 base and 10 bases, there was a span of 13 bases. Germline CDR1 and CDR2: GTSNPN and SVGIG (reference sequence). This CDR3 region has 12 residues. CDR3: CAWSAKGRLYTF. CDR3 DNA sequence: TGTGCCTGGAGTGCCAAGGGACGCCTCTACACCTTC.

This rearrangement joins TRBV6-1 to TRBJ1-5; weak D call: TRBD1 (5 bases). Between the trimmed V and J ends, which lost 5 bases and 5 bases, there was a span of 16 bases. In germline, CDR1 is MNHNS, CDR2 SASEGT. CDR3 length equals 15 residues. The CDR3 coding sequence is TGTGCCAGCAGTAATATAGGGGCCGACCATCAGCCCCAGCATTTT. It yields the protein CASSNIGADHQPQHF.

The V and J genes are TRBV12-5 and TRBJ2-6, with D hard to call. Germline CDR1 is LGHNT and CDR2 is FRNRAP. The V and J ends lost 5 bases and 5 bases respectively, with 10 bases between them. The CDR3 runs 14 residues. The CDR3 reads CASGPIGWANVLTF. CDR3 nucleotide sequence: TGTGCTAGTGGTCCTATCGGCTGGGCCAACGTCCTGACTTTC.

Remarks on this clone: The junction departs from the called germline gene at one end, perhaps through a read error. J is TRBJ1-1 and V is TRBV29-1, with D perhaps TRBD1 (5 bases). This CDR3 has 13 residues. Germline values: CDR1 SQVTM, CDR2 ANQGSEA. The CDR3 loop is CTVKGRMNTEAFF. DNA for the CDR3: TGCACCGTTAAGGGGAGAATGAACACTGAAGCTTTCTTT. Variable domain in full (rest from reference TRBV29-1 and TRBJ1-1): SAVISQKPSRDICQRGTSLTIQCQVDSQVTMMFWYRQQPGQSLTLIATANQGSEATYESGFVIDKFPISRPNLTFSTLTVSNMSPEDSSIYLCTVKGRMNTEAFFGQGTRLTVV.

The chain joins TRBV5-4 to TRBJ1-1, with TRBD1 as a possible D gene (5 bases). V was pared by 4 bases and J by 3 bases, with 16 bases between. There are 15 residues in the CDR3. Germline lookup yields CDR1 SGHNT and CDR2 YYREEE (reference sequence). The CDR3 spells CASSPQGRLDTEAFF. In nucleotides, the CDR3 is TGTGCCAGCAGCCCTCAGGGCCGATTGGACACTGAAGCTTTCTTT.

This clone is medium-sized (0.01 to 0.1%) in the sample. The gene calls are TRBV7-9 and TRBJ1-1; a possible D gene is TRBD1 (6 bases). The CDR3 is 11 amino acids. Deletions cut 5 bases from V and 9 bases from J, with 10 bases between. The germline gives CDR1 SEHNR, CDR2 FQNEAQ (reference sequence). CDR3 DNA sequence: TGTGCCAGCAGCGTGGGACAAAAAGCTTTCTTT. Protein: CASSVGQKAFF. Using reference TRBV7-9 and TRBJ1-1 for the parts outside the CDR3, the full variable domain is DTGVSQNPRHKITKRGQNVTFRCDPISEHNRLYWYRQTLGQGPEFLTYFQNEAQLEKSRLLSDRFSAERPKGSFSTLEIQRTEQGDSAMYLCASSVGQKAFFGQGTRLTVV.

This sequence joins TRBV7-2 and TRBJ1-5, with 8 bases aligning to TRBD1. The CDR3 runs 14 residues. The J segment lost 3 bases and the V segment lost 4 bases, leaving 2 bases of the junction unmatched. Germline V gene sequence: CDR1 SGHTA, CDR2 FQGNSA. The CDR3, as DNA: TGTGCCAGCAGCTCGGACAGGGTCAATCAGCCCCAGCATTTT. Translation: CASSSDRVNQPQHF.

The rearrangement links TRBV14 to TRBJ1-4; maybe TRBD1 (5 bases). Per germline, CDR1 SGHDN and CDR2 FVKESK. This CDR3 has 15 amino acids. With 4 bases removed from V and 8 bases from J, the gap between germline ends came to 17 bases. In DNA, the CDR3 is TGTGCCAGCAGCCTCTCTGTAGGGGCTGGGGAAAAACTGTTTTTT. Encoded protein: CASSLSVGAGEKLFF.

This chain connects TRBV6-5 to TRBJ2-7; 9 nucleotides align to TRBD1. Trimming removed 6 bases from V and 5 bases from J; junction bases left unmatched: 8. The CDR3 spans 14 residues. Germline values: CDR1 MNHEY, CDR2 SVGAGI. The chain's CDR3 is CASSPDRGDDEQYF. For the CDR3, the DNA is TGTGCCAGCAGCCCTGACAGGGGGGACGACGAGCAGTACTTC.

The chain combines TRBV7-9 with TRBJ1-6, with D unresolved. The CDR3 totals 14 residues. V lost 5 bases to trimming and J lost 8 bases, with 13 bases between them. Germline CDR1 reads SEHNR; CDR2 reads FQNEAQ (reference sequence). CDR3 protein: CASSVRGSDSPLHF. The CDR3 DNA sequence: TGTGCCAGCAGCGTCCGGGGTTCTGATTCACCCCTCCACTTT.

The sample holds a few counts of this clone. This CDR3 reads CASSFSDRGEQFF. The CDR3 region has the DNA TGTGCCAGCAGCTTTTCGGACAGGGGTGAGCAGTTCTTC. V is TRBV7-6 and J is TRBJ2-1; 9 positions agree with TRBD1. CDR1 SGHVS and CDR2 FNYEAQ come from the germline V gene. This CDR3 is 13 amino acids long. V trimming: 3 bases; J trimming: 9 bases; junction bases outside the gene matches: 3.

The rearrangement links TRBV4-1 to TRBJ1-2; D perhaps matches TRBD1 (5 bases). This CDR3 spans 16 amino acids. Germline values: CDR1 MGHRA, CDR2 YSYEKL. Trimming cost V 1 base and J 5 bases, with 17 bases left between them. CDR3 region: CASSQVLGEPYYGYTF. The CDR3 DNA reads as TGCGCCAGCAGCCAAGTCTTGGGGGAGCCCTATTATGGCTACACCTTC.

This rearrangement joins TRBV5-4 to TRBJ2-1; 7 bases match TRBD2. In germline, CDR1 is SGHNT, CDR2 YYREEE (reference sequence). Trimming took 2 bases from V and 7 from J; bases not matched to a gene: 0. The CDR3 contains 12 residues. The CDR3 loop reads CASSFSGNEQFF. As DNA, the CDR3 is TGTGCCAGCAGCTTTAGCGGGAATGAGCAGTTCTTC.

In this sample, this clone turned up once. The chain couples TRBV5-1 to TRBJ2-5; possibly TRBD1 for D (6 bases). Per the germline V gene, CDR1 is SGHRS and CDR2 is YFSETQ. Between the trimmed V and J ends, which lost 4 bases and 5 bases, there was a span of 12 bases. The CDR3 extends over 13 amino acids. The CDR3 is CASSQTGRETQYF. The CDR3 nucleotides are TGCGCCAGCAGCCAAACAGGGCGGGAGACCCAGTACTTC.

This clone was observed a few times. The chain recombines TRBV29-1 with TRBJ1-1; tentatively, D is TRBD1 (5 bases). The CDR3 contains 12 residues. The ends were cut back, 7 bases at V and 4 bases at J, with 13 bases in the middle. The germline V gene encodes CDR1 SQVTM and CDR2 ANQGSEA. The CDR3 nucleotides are TGCAGCGCCTCCCGCGGGGGCACTGAAGCTTTCTTT. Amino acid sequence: CSASRGGTEAFF.

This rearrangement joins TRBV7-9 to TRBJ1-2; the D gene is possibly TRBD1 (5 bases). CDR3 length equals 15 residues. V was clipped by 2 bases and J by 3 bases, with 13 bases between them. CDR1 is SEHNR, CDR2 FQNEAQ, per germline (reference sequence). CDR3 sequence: CASSLYRGYDYGYTF. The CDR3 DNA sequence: TGTGCCAGCAGCTTATATAGGGGATACGACTATGGCTACACCTTC.